This TCR beta chain was sequenced in a study of shared clonotypes between healthy human individuals (TCRdb year 2020). At the level of the whole study: A couple of women and three men aged 18 to 49 years were included in the cohort. To estimate repertoire size and how much clonotype sharing occurs between individuals, the study deeply sequenced the blood TCR repertoires of five healthy adults. To increase sequencing depth and limit assay-specific biases, TCR repertoire library preparation and sequencing were carried out by different laboratories using diverse techniques. Between about 0.94 and 8.9 billion PBMCs per donor were obtained by leukapheresis.

Using the deep immunoSEQ assay, TCR CDR3 regions were amplified from genomic DNA by multiplex PCR. Extracted genomic DNA from each cell subset was distributed evenly across all wells of several immunoSEQ 96-well plates, and each plate was treated as a replicate. For unsorted PBMC, each replicate PCR was loaded with approximately 0.3 ug genomic DNA, equivalent to about 30,000 T cell genomes. Genomic DNA from unsorted PBMC was sequenced over ten immunoSEQ deep assay plates. Purified libraries were measured with a Qubit 3.0 fluorometer, size-checked on a Bioanalyzer 2100, and measured again with the KAPA Library Quantification kit. Every immunoSEQ 96-well plate was sequenced on a separate single-read 150-cycle Illumina NextSeq 550 flow cell. The authors' pipeline ran thus. Because the immunoSEQ output held only junctional sequences and lacked quality scores, the filtering could not match the filtering applied to full-length reads. Sequences were annotated with PyIR, a Python wrapper for IgBLAST v1.9, and V/J genes and CDR3 were assigned using IMGT germline references. Any read was removed if the V/J assignment was weak (E-value above 1e-6), the CDR3 was missing, or the read contained stop codons, out-of-frame junctions, or ambiguous translated residues. V3J clonotypes were defined as sequences sharing the same inferred V gene, J gene, and CDR3 amino acid sequence. Percentage overlap between repertoires was computed as shared unique clonotypes divided by the size of the smaller repertoire. Repertoire richness was assessed with RTK rarefaction, the Chao1 estimator, and Recon v2.1 estimates of unobserved clonotypes. In TCRdb, the immuneACCESS table is reduced to in-frame sequences with V and J assigned. These tables do not hold every clone; where another copy was compared, an unresolved V gene accounts for under half, and the others remain unexplained. The DNA was the basis for D and trimming; V, J and clone size are from that table. Across this sample there are about 470,000 clones, with roughly three quarters seen only once. The top ten clonotypes cover 13% of the sample.

Beyond this particular receptor, the publication reports: Based on pairwise subsampling, the degree of clonotype sharing among donors was expected to be affected by sequencing depth. Sampling was restricted to blood, and TCR repertoires in tissues likely differ from the TCR repertoires found in blood. The genetic and exposure-history diversity represented was limited by the small number of donors.

The CDR3 goes from the cysteine to the phenylalanine over 13 residues. Just the 39-base CDR3 DNA is kept, in frame starting at base 1. Per the germline V gene (reference sequence), LNHNV is the CDR1 and YYDKDF is the CDR2. Relative to germline, V is 0 bases shorter and J is 0 bases shorter, with 2 bases between their ends. Donors were healthy HIV-negative adults with no recently reported acute infections or vaccinations. All donors were Caucasian adults living in Nashville, Tennessee, USA. For unsorted samples, 84 million or so PBMCs were counted, and genomic DNA was extracted using the QIAamp DNA Blood Mini kit. Blood was obtained by leukapheresis, after which PBMCs were separated by Ficoll-Histopaque density gradient centrifugation and cryopreserved in liquid nitrogen vapor phase. As for this clone: Which antigen it targets is not known. The input lacks base qualities; no much larger clone sits a single base away.

The clonotype was recovered from a woman aged 40 to 50 in good health. Some clones in this sample may be carry-over from other donors' samples. Source material: PBMCs. In this chain, TRBV15 is recombined with TRBJ1-1, with the D gene call left open. The DNA sequence is given as TGTGCCACCAGCAGAGAGATGAACACTGAAGCTTTCTTT. Translation gives CATSREMNTEAFF. The full variable domain, with segments outside the CDR3 supplied by the reference TRBV15 and TRBJ1-1 proteins, appears as DAMVIQNPRYQVTQFGKPVTLSCSQTLNHNVMYWYQQKSSQAPKLLFHYYDKDFNNEADTPDNFQSRRPNTSFCFLDIRSPGLGDTAMYLCATSREMNTEAFFGQGTRLTVV.